This TCR beta chain came from a study of blood T cells in healthy people across ages. Overall study results and limits: CMV status of donors was not determined, possibly confounding expanded clonotype changes.

With a J-beta primer mix and a sample-barcoded 5' primer, a second PCR ran about 7 to 12 cycles. One entry per CDR3 protein, called by TCRdb with MiXCR from the 5' RACE reads. The table shows about 1.8 million distinct CDR3 sequences, with 49% occurring only once. Worth noting for this clonotype: No antigen is known for it.

Germline V gene sequence: CDR1 SGHRS, CDR2 YFSETQ. CDR3 length: 16 residues. The V and J ends lost 4 bases and 3 bases respectively, with 14 bases between them. The sample, 9 to 10 milliliters of peripheral blood, was drawn from each donor. The chain is built from TRBV5-1 and TRBJ2-6; maybe TRBD1 (5 bases). This TCR came from a middle-aged woman in good health. The sample was blood. The CDR3 nucleotides are TGCGCCAGCAGCCCGGCAGGGTTTCGTGGGGCCAACGTCCTGACTTTC. Translated: CASSPAGFRGANVLTF.